Each of the 26 T cell receptor beta chains below was sequenced from the same sample in a study of T cell changes during pregnancy in multiple sclerosis (dated by TCRdb to between 2018 and 2020). Library generation was performed with the immunoSEQ multiplex PCR assay. This is the immuneACCESS table as TCRdb keeps it, with only in-frame sequences that have V and J called. A part of the clones is gone; compared with another copy, unresolved V genes explain less than half, and the rest is unexplained. The sample table contains about 70,000 clones; only one count was recorded for more than 75% of them. The ten largest clonotypes hold 1.4% to 1.5% of the sample. The sequenced sample was peripheral blood, obtained in the third trimester of pregnancy. Receptors were obtained from a female donor in good health, enrolled as a control in a pregnancy study.

This chain uses TRBV18 with TRBJ2-7; D gene uncertain. This CDR3 contains 13 residues. Deletions cut 6 bases from V and 7 bases from J, with 16 bases between. From germline, CDR1 is KGHSH and CDR2 LQKENI. The CDR3 spells CASSEDTLREQYF. As DNA, the CDR3 is TGTGCCAGCTCCGAGGATACCCTAAGAGAGCAGTACTTC.

The chain recombines TRBV6-1 with TRBJ1-1, with TRBD1 identical over 7 bases. The CDR3 loop spans 13 amino acids. The junction had 7 bases not matched to a gene; V was cut back by 5 bases and J by 7 bases. Germline CDR1 is MNHNS and CDR2 is SASEGT. For the CDR3, the DNA is TGTGCCAGCAGTCCCAGGGGGATAGGTGAAGCTTTCTTT. Amino acids: CASSPRGIGEAFF.

J is TRBJ1-2 and V is TRBV6-5; the D gene is possibly TRBD1 (6 bases). Per germline, CDR1 MNHEY and CDR2 SVGAGI. The CDR3 is 14 residues long. Trimming shortened V by 0 bases and J by 2 bases, and 7 bases separated the two germline ends. The CDR3: CASSYSQGNYGYTF. The CDR3 DNA reads TGTGCCAGCAGTTACTCACAGGGCAACTATGGCTACACCTTC.

The V and J genes are TRBV6-6 and TRBJ1-6; D remains ambiguous. This CDR3 region has 16 residues. The V gene's germline CDR1 is MNHNY and CDR2 SVGAGI (reference sequence). Trimming cost V 6 bases and J 4 bases, with 16 bases left between them. The chain's CDR3 is CASSPGGPGYNSPLHF. CDR3 nucleotides: TGTGCCAGCAGCCCCGGAGGGCCGGGATATAATTCACCCCTCCACTTT.

The rearrangement links TRBV30 to TRBJ1-1; unclear D gene. Germline lookup yields CDR1 GTSNPN and CDR2 SVGIG (reference sequence). The CDR3 has 13 amino acids. V dropped 0 bases and J dropped 3 bases, with 8 bases sitting between them. CDR3 loop: CAWSVSGYTEAFF. The CDR3 nucleotides read TGTGCCTGGAGTGTATCGGGTTACACTGAAGCTTTCTTT.

The V call is TRBV4-3, the J call TRBJ1-1; unclear D gene. This CDR3 contains 17 residues. Germline V gene data show CDR1 as LGHNA and CDR2 as YSLEER. The germline V and J ends were trimmed by 0 bases and 7 bases, with 21 bases remaining between them. The CDR3 region is CASSQDAQAGGEDEAFF. CDR3 in DNA: TGCGCCAGCAGCCAAGATGCCCAGGCGGGCGGGGAGGATGAAGCTTTCTTT.

The rearrangement joins TRBV7-2 to TRBJ1-5; 7 nucleotides align to TRBD1. The germline V gene has CDR1 SGHTA and CDR2 FQGNSA. The CDR3 sequence is 15 residues long. Trimming removed 5 bases from V and 6 bases from J; junction bases left unmatched: 10. CDR3 in amino acids: CASSGGGRDGQPQHF. The CDR3 coding sequence is TGTGCCAGCAGCGGAGGGGGCAGGGATGGTCAGCCCCAGCATTTT.

The rearrangement joins TRBV27 to TRBJ2-7, with unresolved D. CDR3 length: 13 amino acids. Trimming cost V 0 bases and J 3 bases, with 6 bases left between them. Germline V CDR1 and CDR2: MNHEY, SMNVEV (reference sequence). CDR3: CASSLSGDYEQYF. The CDR3 bases are TGTGCCAGCAGTTTATCAGGAGACTACGAGCAGTACTTC.

This chain links TRBV5-5 with TRBJ2-3; 7 positions agree with TRBD2. Germline values: CDR1 SGHKS, CDR2 YYEKEE (reference sequence). V lost 7 bases, J lost 2 bases, and 10 bases stayed unmatched. This CDR3 comprises 15 residues. This CDR3 is CASREVLTSTDTQYF. The DNA of the CDR3 is TGTGCCAGCCGGGAGGTTTTAACATCCACAGATACGCAGTATTTT.

The CDR3 DNA reads TGTGCCAGCAGCTTAAGACTCCAGAACACTGAAGCTTTCTTT. It is translated as CASSLRLQNTEAFF. The chain joins TRBV5-6 to TRBJ1-1; D ambiguous. CDR1 is SGHDT, CDR2 YYEEEE, per germline. V was pared by 2 bases and J by 1 base, with 9 bases between. This CDR3 contains 14 residues.

The chain is built from TRBV2 and TRBJ1-5, with TRBD1 matching over 9 bases. Losses at the gene ends were 8 bases for V and 2 bases for J; bases not matched to a gene: 4. CDR1 and CDR2 from the germline V gene are SNHLY and FYNNEI. CDR3 size: 14 residues. For the CDR3, the DNA is TGTGCCAGCGCTCGGACAGGGGGCAATCAGCCCCAGCATTTT. It encodes CASARTGGNQPQHF.

The chain couples TRBV28 to TRBJ1-1; perhaps TRBD1 as D (5 bases). The germline V gene encodes CDR1 MDHEN and CDR2 SYDVKM. V was trimmed by 2 bases and J by 7 bases, leaving 14 bases between them. The CDR3 is 14 residues long. CDR3 in amino acids: CASSLPGYSLEAFF. CDR3 bases: TGTGCCAGCAGTTTACCAGGGTATTCCCTTGAAGCTTTCTTT. Variable domain in full (rest from reference TRBV28 and TRBJ1-1): DVKVTQSSRYLVKRTGEKVFLECVQDMDHENMFWYRQDPGLGLRLIYFSYDVKMKEKGDIPEGYSVSREKKERFSLILESASTNQTSMYLCASSLPGYSLEAFFGQGTRLTVV.

In DNA, the CDR3 is TGTGCCAGCAGTGGGCGACAGGTTAATGAGCAGTTCTTC. Residues: CASSGRQVNEQFF. The V call is TRBV25-1, the J call TRBJ2-1; D perhaps matches TRBD1 (6 bases). Germline values: CDR1 MGHDK, CDR2 SYGVNS. The V end was cut by 4 bases, the J end by 7 bases, with 11 bases between. The CDR3 has 13 amino acids.

The V gene is TRBV6-1, the J gene TRBJ2-7, with D tentatively TRBD1 (5 bases). The CDR3 spans 13 residues. The V gene's germline CDR1 is MNHNS and CDR2 SASEGT. V was shortened by 4 bases and J by 5 bases, with 12 bases between the two germline ends. DNA for the CDR3: TGTGCCAGCAGTGTGTTAAGGGGCCACGAGCAGTACTTC. Translation gives CASSVLRGHEQYF.

There are a few counts of this clone. V gene TRBV6-1 combines with J gene TRBJ1-1, with D possibly TRBD1 on 6 matching bases. Looked up from germline, CDR1 is MNHNS and CDR2 is SASEGT. This CDR3 is 11 amino acids long. Trimming left V 7 bases short and J 8 bases short, with 11 bases between. CDR3 sequence (DNA): TGTGCCAGCACTGGGACAACAGAAGCTTTCTTT. This sequence encodes CASTGTTEAFF.

V gene TRBV27 combines with J gene TRBJ2-3, with 8 bases aligning to TRBD1. The germline CDR1 and CDR2 sequences are MNHEY and SMNVEV (reference sequence). V gave up 5 bases and J gave up 1 base; unmatched junction bases: 8. The CDR3 extends over 16 amino acids. CDR3 protein: CASSPGTGPRTDTQYF. The CDR3 nucleotides read TGTGCCAGCAGTCCCGGGACAGGCCCTCGCACAGATACGCAGTATTTT.

V gene TRBV10-3 combines with J gene TRBJ1-1, with 7 positions matching TRBD1. V shed 4 bases, J shed 1 base, and the junction held 3 bases outside the gene matches. Germline V CDR1 and CDR2: ENHRY, SYGVKD. The CDR3 sequence is 14 residues long. This CDR3 is CAISGGQPNTEAFF. CDR3 coding DNA: TGTGCCATCAGTGGGGGACAGCCGAACACTGAAGCTTTCTTT.

This clone showed up just once. The chain couples TRBV7-2 to TRBJ2-1; TRBD1 agrees at 11 bases. With V trimmed by 4 bases and J by 3 bases, 2 bases remained unmatched. The CDR3 extends over 15 amino acids. Germline CDR1 is SGHTA and CDR2 is FQGNSA. The CDR3 DNA sequence: TGTGCCAGCAGCTGGGACAGGGGGAACTACAATGAGCAGTTCTTC. Protein sequence: CASSWDRGNYNEQFF.

The chain carries TRBV27 and TRBJ2-1, with 7 bases aligning to TRBD2. CDR3 length: 14 residues. J lost 6 bases, V lost 8 bases, and 10 bases had no gene match. The germline CDR1 and CDR2 sequences are MNHEY and SMNVEV (reference sequence). The CDR3 nucleotides are TGTGCCAGCTGGAGACCGGGACTACTCAATGAGCAGTTCTTC. Translating it yields CASWRPGLLNEQFF.

The gene calls are TRBV6-6 and TRBJ2-1; TRBD1 matches at 9 bases. The length of the CDR3 is 15 residues. Losses at the gene ends were 4 bases for V and 5 bases for J; bases not matched to a gene: 6. Germline V lookup: CDR1 MNHNY, CDR2 SVGAGI (reference sequence). CDR3 bases: TGTGCCAGCAGTTGGGCAGGGACAGGGAACAATGAGCAGTTCTTC. The encoded protein is CASSWAGTGNNEQFF.

The chain uses TRBV4-3 and TRBJ2-1, with 8 positions matching TRBD2. V shed 0 bases and J 7 bases; nucleotides not matched to a gene: 8. The CDR3 spans 16 residues. Germline V gene sequence: CDR1 LGHNA, CDR2 YSLEER. The chain's CDR3 is CASSQDQAGDDNEQFF. In DNA form, the CDR3 reads TGCGCCAGCAGCCAAGATCAAGCGGGGGACGATAATGAGCAGTTCTTC.

The V call is TRBV19, the J call TRBJ1-5; perhaps TRBD1 as D (6 bases). Germline-derived CDR1 and CDR2 are LNHDA and SQIVND (reference sequence). Trimming removed 7 bases at V and 0 bases at J, with 16 bases between. The CDR3 is 16 residues long. CDR3 region: CASKLGQLNSNQPQHF. CDR3 coding DNA: TGTGCCAGTAAACTTGGACAGCTCAATAGCAATCAGCCCCAGCATTTT.

The chain combines TRBV6-5 with TRBJ1-1, with D tentatively TRBD1 (5 bases). Germline V CDR1 and CDR2: MNHEY, SVGAGI. V shed 6 bases and J shed 4 bases, with 15 bases lying between them. The CDR3 extends over 14 amino acids. In DNA, the CDR3 is TGTGCCAGCAGGGCCTCGGGGGGAGGCACTGAAGCTTTCTTT. It translates to CASRASGGGTEAFF.

The V gene is TRBV2, the J gene TRBJ1-1; D uncertain. V lost 6 bases and J lost 6, with 20 bases in between. The CDR3 is 15 residues long. Per germline, CDR1 SNHLY and CDR2 FYNNEI. CDR3 residues: CASRNTGYTGAEAFF. The CDR3 DNA reads TGTGCCAGCAGAAATACGGGATATACCGGGGCTGAAGCTTTCTTT.

J is TRBJ2-5 and V is TRBV27; D perhaps matches TRBD2 (6 bases). The CDR3 loop spans 16 amino acids. Trimming left V 6 bases short and J 2 bases short, with 19 bases between. CDR1 is MNHEY, CDR2 SMNVEV, per germline (reference sequence). In DNA, the CDR3 is TGTGCCAGCAGGCGTCAGGTCAGGAGGGATCAAGAGACCCAGTACTTC. Translating gives CASRRQVRRDQETQYF.

CDR3 DNA: TGCGCCAGCAGCCAAGGGACAGGGTGGAATCAGCCCCAGCATTTT. Translation gives CASSQGTGWNQPQHF. The chain employs TRBV4-3 and TRBJ1-5; 8 bases fit TRBD1. Germline V gene sequence: CDR1 LGHNA, CDR2 YSLEER. The length of the CDR3 is 15 residues. Losses at the gene ends were 1 base for V and 4 bases for J; bases not matched to a gene: 3.